This T cell receptor beta chain originates from a study of T-cell memory formation after mild COVID-19. General study findings and limits: A second wave expanding day 15 to 37 was CD4+-biased; contracting clones were balanced. Unconfirmed was the SARS-CoV-2 specificity of second-wave clones that peaked on day 37.

MiXCR, run by TCRdb on the 5' RACE reads, gives a single entry per CDR3 protein. The sample records more than 100,000 distinct CDR3 sequences, about 17% being singletons. A note on this clonotype: Its target is unknown.

Germline loops: CDR1 SGHRS, CDR2 YFSETQ. CDR3 size: 20 residues. J lost 0 bases, V lost 3 bases, and 19 bases had no gene match. The receptor comes from a man younger than 35 who had mild COVID-19 (a few samples of this study predate the infection). Cell type and time point are not known. This rearrangement joins TRBV5-1 to TRBJ2-3; 7 bases map to TRBD1. The sequencing input was PBMCs or a T cell subset sorted from them (not recorded which). In DNA, the CDR3 is TGCGCCAGCAGCTCCCTAGGGGGCCGAGGTTTCGGGTTCAGCACAGATACGCAGTATTTT. Protein: CASSSLGGRGFGFSTDTQYF.